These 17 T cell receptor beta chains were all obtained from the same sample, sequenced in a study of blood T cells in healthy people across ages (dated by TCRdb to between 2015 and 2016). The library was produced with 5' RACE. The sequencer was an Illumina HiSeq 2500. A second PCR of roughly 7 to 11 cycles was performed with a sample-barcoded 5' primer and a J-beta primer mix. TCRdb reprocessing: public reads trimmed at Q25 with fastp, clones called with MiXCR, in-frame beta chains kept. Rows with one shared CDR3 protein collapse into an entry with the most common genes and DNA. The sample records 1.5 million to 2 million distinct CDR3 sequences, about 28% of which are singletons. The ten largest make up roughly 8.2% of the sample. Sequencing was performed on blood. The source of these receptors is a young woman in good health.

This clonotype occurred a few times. CDR3 nucleotides: TGTGCCAGCTCACCAGGCACTAGTGGGGTAGATACGCAGTATTTT. This codes for CASSPGTSGVDTQYF. The genes are TRBV18 and TRBJ2-3, with a possible D match to TRBD2 (5 bases). V dropped 2 bases and J dropped 5 bases, with 14 bases sitting between them. Looked up from germline, CDR1 is KGHSH and CDR2 is LQKENI. CDR3 length: 15 amino acids.

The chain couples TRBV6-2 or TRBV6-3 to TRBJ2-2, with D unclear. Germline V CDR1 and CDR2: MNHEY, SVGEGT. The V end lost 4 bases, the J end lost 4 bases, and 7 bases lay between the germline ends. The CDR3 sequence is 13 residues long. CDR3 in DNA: TGTGCCAGCAGTTTTTTCTTCACCGGGGAGCTGTTTTTT. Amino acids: CASSFFFTGELFF.

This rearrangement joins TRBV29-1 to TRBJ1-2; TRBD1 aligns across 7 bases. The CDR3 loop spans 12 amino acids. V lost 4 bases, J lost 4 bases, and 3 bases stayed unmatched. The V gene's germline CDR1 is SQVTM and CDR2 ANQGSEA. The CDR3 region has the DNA TGCAGCGTTGTAGGGGGCCTCTATGGCTACACCTTC. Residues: CSVVGGLYGYTF.

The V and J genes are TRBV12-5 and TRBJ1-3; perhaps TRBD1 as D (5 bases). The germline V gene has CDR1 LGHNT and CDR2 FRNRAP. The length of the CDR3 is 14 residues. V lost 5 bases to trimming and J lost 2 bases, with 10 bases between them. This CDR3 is CASGPSGAGNTIYF. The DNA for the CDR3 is TGTGCTAGTGGTCCCTCGGGGGCTGGAAACACCATATATTTT.

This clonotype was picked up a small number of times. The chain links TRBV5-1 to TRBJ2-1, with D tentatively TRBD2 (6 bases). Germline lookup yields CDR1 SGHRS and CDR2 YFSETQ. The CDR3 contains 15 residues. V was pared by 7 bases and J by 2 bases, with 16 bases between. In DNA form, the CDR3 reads TGCGCCAGCTTCAGCGGGCCCCTCCCCTACAATGAGCAGTTCTTC. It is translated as CASFSGPLPYNEQFF. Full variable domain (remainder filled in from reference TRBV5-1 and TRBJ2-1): KAGVTQTPRYLIKTRGQQVTLSCSPISGHRSVSWYQQTPGQGLQFLFEYFSETQRNKGNFPGRFSGRQFSNSRSEMNVSTLELGDSALYLCASFSGPLPYNEQFFGPGTRLTVL.

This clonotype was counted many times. The CDR3 DNA follows: TGTGCCATCAGGAGCGGTCTCTACGAGCAGTACTTC. This sequence encodes CAIRSGLYEQYF. The chain has TRBV10-3 and TRBJ2-7, with D tentatively TRBD2 (5 bases). Deletions cut 6 bases from V and 3 bases from J, with 9 bases between. The CDR3 contains 12 residues. Germline V gene lookup returns CDR1 ENHRY and CDR2 SYGVKD.

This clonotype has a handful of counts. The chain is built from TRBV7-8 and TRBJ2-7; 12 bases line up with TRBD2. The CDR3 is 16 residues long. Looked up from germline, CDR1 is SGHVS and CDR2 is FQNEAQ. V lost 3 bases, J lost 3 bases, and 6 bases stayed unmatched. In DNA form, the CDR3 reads TGTGCCAGCAGCTTCCCTAGCGGGAGGGCCCTCTACGAGCAGTACTTC. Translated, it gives CASSFPSGRALYEQYF.

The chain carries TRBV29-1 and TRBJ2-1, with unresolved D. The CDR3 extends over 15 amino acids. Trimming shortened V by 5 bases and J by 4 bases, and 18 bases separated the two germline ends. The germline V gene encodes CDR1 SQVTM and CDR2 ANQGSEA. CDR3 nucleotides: TGCAGCGTTTTATCGCGCCCAGACTTTTACAATGAGCAGTTCTTC. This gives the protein CSVLSRPDFYNEQFF.

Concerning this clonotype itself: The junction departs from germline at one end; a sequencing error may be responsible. This CDR3 reads CASSPLAGSTGTQYF. CDR3 DNA: TGTGCCAGCAGCCCTCTTGCGGGGAGCACAGGTACGCAGTATTTT. The chain employs TRBV3-1 and TRBJ2-3; TRBD2 is a possible D gene (6 bases). CDR1 LGHDT and CDR2 YNNKEL come from the germline V gene (reference sequence). This CDR3 has 15 residues.

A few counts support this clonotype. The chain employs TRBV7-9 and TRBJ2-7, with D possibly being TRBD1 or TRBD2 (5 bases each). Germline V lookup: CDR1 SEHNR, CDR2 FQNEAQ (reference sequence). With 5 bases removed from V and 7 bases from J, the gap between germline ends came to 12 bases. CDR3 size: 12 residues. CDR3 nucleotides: TGTGCCAGCAGCGAGGGACCGGGGGAGCAGTACTTC. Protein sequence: CASSEGPGEQYF. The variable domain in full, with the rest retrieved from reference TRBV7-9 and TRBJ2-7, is DTGVSQNPRHKITKRGQNVTFRCDPISEHNRLYWYRQTLGQGPEFLTYFQNEAQLEKSRLLSDRFSAERPKGSFSTLEIQRTEQGDSAMYLCASSEGPGEQYFGPGTRLTVT.

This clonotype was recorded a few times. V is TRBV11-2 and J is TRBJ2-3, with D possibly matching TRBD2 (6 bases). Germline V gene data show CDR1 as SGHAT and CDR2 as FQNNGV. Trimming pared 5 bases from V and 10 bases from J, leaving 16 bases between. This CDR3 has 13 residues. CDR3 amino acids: CASSVPGLQAQYF. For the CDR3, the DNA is TGTGCCAGCAGCGTTCCGGGACTCCAGGCGCAGTATTTT.

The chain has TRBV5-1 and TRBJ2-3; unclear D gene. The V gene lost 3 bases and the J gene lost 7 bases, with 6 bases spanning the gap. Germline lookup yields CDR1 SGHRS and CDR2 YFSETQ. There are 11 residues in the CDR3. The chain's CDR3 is CASSYENTQYF. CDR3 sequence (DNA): TGCGCCAGCAGCTACGAAAATACGCAGTATTTT. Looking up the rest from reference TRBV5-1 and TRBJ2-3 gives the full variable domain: KAGVTQTPRYLIKTRGQQVTLSCSPISGHRSVSWYQQTPGQGLQFLFEYFSETQRNKGNFPGRFSGRQFSNSRSEMNVSTLELGDSALYLCASSYENTQYFGPGTRLTVL.

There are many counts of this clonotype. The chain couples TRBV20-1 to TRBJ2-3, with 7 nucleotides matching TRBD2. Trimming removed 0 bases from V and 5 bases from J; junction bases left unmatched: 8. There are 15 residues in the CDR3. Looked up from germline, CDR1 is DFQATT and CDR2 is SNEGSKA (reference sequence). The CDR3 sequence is CSARDAKRDGDTQYF. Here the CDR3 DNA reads TGCAGTGCTAGAGATGCCAAGCGGGATGGAGATACGCAGTATTTT.

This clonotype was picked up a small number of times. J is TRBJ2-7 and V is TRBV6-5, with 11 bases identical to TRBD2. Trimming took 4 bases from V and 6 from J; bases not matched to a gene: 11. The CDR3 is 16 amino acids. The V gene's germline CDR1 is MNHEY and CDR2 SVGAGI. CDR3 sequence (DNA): TGTGCCAGCAGTTCTTCAACTAGCGGGAGACCCCTCGAGCAGTACTTC. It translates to CASSSSTSGRPLEQYF.

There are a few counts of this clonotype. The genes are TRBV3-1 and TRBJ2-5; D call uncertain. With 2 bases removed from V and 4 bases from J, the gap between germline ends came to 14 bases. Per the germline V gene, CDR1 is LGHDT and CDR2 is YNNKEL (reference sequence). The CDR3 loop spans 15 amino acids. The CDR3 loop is CASSQTNSPAETQYF. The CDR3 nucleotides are TGTGCCAGCAGCCAAACTAATTCCCCCGCAGAGACCCAGTACTTC.

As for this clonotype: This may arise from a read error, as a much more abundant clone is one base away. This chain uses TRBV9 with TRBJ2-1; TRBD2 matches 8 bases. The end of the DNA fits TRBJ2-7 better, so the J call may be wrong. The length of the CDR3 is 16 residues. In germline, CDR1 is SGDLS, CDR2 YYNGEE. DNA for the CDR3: TGTGCCAGCAGCCCACTCAGCGGGAGCGGGTACAATGAGCAGTACTTC. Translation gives CASSPLSGSGYNEQYF.

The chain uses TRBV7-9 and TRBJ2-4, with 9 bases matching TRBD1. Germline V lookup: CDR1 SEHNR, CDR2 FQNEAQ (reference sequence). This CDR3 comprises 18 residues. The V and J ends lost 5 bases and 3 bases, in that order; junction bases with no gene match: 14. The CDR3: CASSDSGDRESSKNIQYF. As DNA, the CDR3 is TGTGCCAGCAGCGATTCGGGGGACAGGGAGAGTAGCAAAAACATTCAGTACTTC.